Shown below are 12 T cell receptor beta chains from a single sample sequenced in a study of cytotoxic CD8 clonotypes in ibrutinib-treated CLL. Assay: immunoSEQ multiplex PCR; the TCRdb copy retains only in-frame clones and omits some. The sample shows 65,000 to 85,000 clones, roughly 83% of them seen only once. The sample in question was PBMCs, obtained after 24 months of ibrutinib treatment. These receptors were taken from a human donor with chronic lymphocytic leukemia.

This clone was counted a single time. CDR3 amino acids: CASSIGSDTEAFF. The DNA for the CDR3 is TGTGCCAGTAGTATTGGGTCAGACACTGAAGCTTTCTTT. The chain uses TRBV19 and TRBJ1-1; no reliable D call. There are 13 residues in the CDR3. CDR1 LNHDA and CDR2 SQIVND come from the germline V gene (reference sequence). V was clipped by 3 bases and J by 3 bases, with 8 bases between them.

The chain couples TRBV11-2 to TRBJ2-7; TRBD2 is a possible D gene (5 bases). The germline CDR1 and CDR2 sequences are SGHAT and FQNNGV. This CDR3 has 16 residues. Trimming pared 6 bases from V and 2 bases from J, leaving 20 bases between. The CDR3 region is CASSSLDGSVPYEQYF. The CDR3 DNA is TGTGCCAGCAGTTCCCTTGATGGGAGCGTCCCCTACGAGCAGTACTTC.

The gene calls are TRBV28 and TRBJ1-5; weak D call: TRBD1 (5 bases). Per germline, CDR1 MDHEN and CDR2 SYDVKM. V lost 2 bases to trimming and J lost 12 bases, with 11 bases between them. The CDR3 sequence is 12 residues long. CDR3 in amino acids: CASSLRTRGQHF. DNA of the CDR3: TGTGCCAGCAGTTTAAGGACACGGGGCCAGCATTTT. The full variable domain, its missing parts supplied by reference TRBV28 and TRBJ1-5, is DVKVTQSSRYLVKRTGEKVFLECVQDMDHENMFWYRQDPGLGLRLIYFSYDVKMKEKGDIPEGYSVSREKKERFSLILESASTNQTSMYLCASSLRTRGQHFGDGTRLSIL.

The V call is TRBV13, the J call TRBJ2-7; D might be TRBD1 or TRBD2, each matching 6 bases. The germline CDR1 and CDR2 sequences are PRHDT and FYEKMQ (reference sequence). Trimming took 4 bases from V and 0 from J, leaving 25 bases between them. The CDR3 length is 19 residues. CDR3 sequence: CASSWYLGRGQGSSYEQYF. The CDR3 bases are TGTGCCAGCAGCTGGTATCTTGGCCGGGGGCAGGGAAGCTCCTACGAGCAGTACTTC.

This clone was recorded a few times. The chain joins TRBV5-4 to TRBJ1-2, with D unclear. The CDR3 totals 16 residues. CDR1 is SGHNT and CDR2 is YYREEE in the germline V gene (reference sequence). V was trimmed by 4 bases and J by 6 bases, leaving 22 bases between them. The CDR3 sequence is CASSNPGQLSYDGYTF. The CDR3 DNA follows: TGTGCCAGCAGCAACCCGGGCCAACTCAGCTATGATGGCTACACCTTC.

The genes are TRBV19 and TRBJ2-4, with D perhaps assigned TRBD1 or TRBD2 (6 bases each). CDR1 and CDR2 (germline): LNHDA, SQIVND (reference sequence). The CDR3 is made up of 15 amino acids. V dropped 3 bases and J dropped 4 bases, with 13 bases sitting between them. CDR3 in amino acids: CASSIGGGMKNIQYF. The CDR3 region has the DNA TGTGCCAGTAGTATTGGAGGGGGTATGAAAAACATTCAGTACTTC.

The chain couples TRBV28 to TRBJ1-4, with D hard to call. This CDR3 has 14 amino acids. Germline V lookup: CDR1 MDHEN, CDR2 SYDVKM. The germline V and J ends were trimmed by 3 bases and 0 bases, with 5 bases remaining between them. The CDR3 DNA is TGTGCCAGCAGTTTCGGTTCAACTAATGAAAAACTGTTTTTT. Its protein product is CASSFGSTNEKLFF.

The chain recombines TRBV5-6 with TRBJ1-2; 7 bases are shared with TRBD1. The germline gives CDR1 SGHDT, CDR2 YYEEEE. The CDR3 totals 15 residues. V lost 4 bases to trimming and J lost 2 bases; unmatched junction nucleotides: 8. The CDR3 protein is CASSQPDRFNYGYTF. In DNA, the CDR3 is TGTGCCAGCAGCCAACCGGACAGGTTCAACTATGGCTACACCTTC.

This chain uses TRBV7-3 with TRBJ2-2, with D unclear. V lost 1 base and J 5 bases, leaving 8 bases between the germline ends. CDR1 SGHTA and CDR2 FQGTGA come from the germline V gene. The CDR3 covers 14 residues. In nucleotides, the CDR3 is TGTGCCAGCAGCTTAATTGCCAGTACCGGGGAGCTGTTTTTT. As protein: CASSLIASTGELFF.

This clone was seen just once. CDR3 sequence reads: CAISEIRDTGELFF. As DNA, the CDR3 is TGTGCCATCAGTGAAATCCGTGACACCGGGGAGCTGTTTTTT. V and J are TRBV10-3 and TRBJ2-2; D unclear. Germline V gene data show CDR1 as ENHRY and CDR2 as SYGVKD. V was trimmed by 3 bases and J by 3 bases, leaving 8 bases between them. The CDR3 loop spans 14 amino acids.

There are a few counts of this clone. This chain uses TRBV9 with TRBJ2-5, with no clear D. Trimming left V 0 bases short and J 5 bases short, with 17 bases between. CDR1 SGDLS and CDR2 YYNGEE come from the germline V gene. The CDR3 is made up of 16 amino acids. For the CDR3, the DNA is TGTGCCAGCAGCGTAGGTGGTGATGCAGTTGGGGAGACCCAGTACTTC. As protein: CASSVGGDAVGETQYF.

V and J are TRBV30 and TRBJ2-1; 12 positions match TRBD2. This CDR3 spans 18 amino acids. Unmatched junction bases numbered 13, after V lost 7 bases and J lost 0 bases. CDR1 and CDR2 (germline): GTSNPN, SVGIG (reference sequence). This CDR3 reads CAFTGGTSGRSSYNEQFF. In nucleotides, the CDR3 is TGTGCCTTTACAGGGGGGACTAGCGGGCGCAGCTCCTACAATGAGCAGTTCTTC.